This TCR beta chain was observed in a study of cytomegalovirus exposure and HLA in healthy donors. Study results and limitations: HLA-A and HLA-B allele assignments for most subjects were reportedly predicted accurately using TCR beta sequences.

In its sample, this clone was seen once. Antigen specificity is unknown. The PCR had 60 Vbeta and 13 Jbeta primers. Libraries were prepared by immunoSEQ multiplex PCR; TCRdb keeps only in-frame clonotypes and omits some of them. Among 100,000 to 150,000 clones listed, 75% to 85% were seen once. Trimming removed 0 bases from V and 0 bases from J, with 17 bases in between. CDR3 length: 18 amino acids. Germline assignment: CDR1 LNHNV and CDR2 YYDKDF (reference sequence). Sequenced material: PBMCs. This chain connects TRBV15 to TRBJ1-1; D might be TRBD1 (5 bases). The receptor was isolated from a man aged 40-49 years in good health and CMV-seronegative. The CDR3 sequence: CATSRDPPAGLLNTEAFF. In DNA form, the CDR3 reads TGTGCCACCAGCAGAGACCCCCCGGCAGGGTTGTTGAACACTGAAGCTTTCTTT.